This TCR beta chain was recorded in a study of T cells and Merkel cell carcinoma outcomes (dated by TCRdb to the early 2020s). Turning to the overall study: The study looked at whether the tumor T-cell repertoire and T-cell density could predict clinical outcome in patients with Merkel cell carcinoma. General conclusions and limits of the study: Clinical outcomes in Merkel cell carcinoma patients were reported to be predicted by T-cell repertoire features combined with T-cell density.

Samples came from patients with Merkel cell carcinoma. Library preparation used the immunoSEQ multiplex PCR assay. What TCRdb holds here is the immuneACCESS table cut down to in-frame rearrangements. Part of the clones is not present; checked against another copy, under half of the missing clones reflect an unresolved V gene, and the others are unexplained. Here the sample has some 19,000 clones; about 80% occur a single time. The ten largest clones capture approximately 3.3% of the sample. At the junction V is shortened by 4 bases and J by 7 bases, with 10 bases in between. The CDR3 starts with the cysteine, ends with the phenylalanine, and has 13 residues. Only the CDR3 region is kept as DNA, spanning 39 bases read in frame from base 1. As encoded in the germline V gene (reference sequence), CDR1 is SEHNR while CDR2 is FQNEAQ. Turning to this clone: There is no known antigen for this receptor. The sample holds no much larger clone one base away, and base qualities are not on file.

The rearranged chain carries TRBV7-9 and TRBJ2-2; the D gene is perhaps TRBD1, on 6 matching bases. Sequencing was done on a sample of tumor tissue from Merkel cell carcinoma. This TCR was sampled from a human donor with Merkel cell carcinoma. The nucleotides are TGTGCCAGCAGCTCTCAGGGGTACGGGGAGCTGTTTTTT. It translates to CASSSQGYGELFF.